A single sample is the source of the 9 T cell receptor beta chains below, sequenced in a study of T cell clonotyping in hematopoietic cell transplantation. Using immunoSEQ multiplex PCR, the repertoire was profiled, and TCRdb retains in-frame clones only, with some absent. The table records approximately 9,300 clones, over 75% of them present only once. Time point denoted: recipient sample about 28 days before transplant, after cytoreduction. The sequenced sample was peripheral blood mononuclear cells, obtained before stem cell transplant. These receptors were obtained from a woman aged 45-65 years with chronic myeloid leukemia. Some clones in this sample may be carry-over from other donors' samples.

The chain links TRBV6-1 to TRBJ2-7, with D perhaps TRBD1 (6 bases). Trimming left V 5 bases short and J 1 base short, with 9 bases between. Germline lookup yields CDR1 MNHNS and CDR2 SASEGT. CDR3 length: 13 amino acids. The CDR3 protein is CASSLTGSYEQYF. The CDR3 nucleotides read TGTGCCAGCAGTTTAACAGGGTCCTACGAGCAGTACTTC.

The chain employs TRBV30 and TRBJ2-3; weak D call: TRBD2 (5 bases). CDR1 and CDR2 from the germline V gene are GTSNPN and SVGIG (reference sequence). The CDR3 totals 14 residues. V shed 2 bases and J shed 4 bases, with 13 bases lying between them. The CDR3 spells CAWSYGRVADTQYF. Written as DNA, the CDR3 is TGTGCCTGGAGTTACGGGCGGGTTGCAGATACGCAGTATTTT.

The count of this clone is one. V and J are TRBV7-2 and TRBJ2-2; D is possibly TRBD2 (5 bases). Germline-derived CDR1 and CDR2 are SGHTA and FQGNSA. Trimming pared 4 bases from V and 6 bases from J, leaving 9 bases between. The CDR3 contains 13 residues. The DNA for the CDR3 is TGTGCCAGCAGCTCGCGGGTTTCCGGGGAGCTGTTTTTT. It is translated as CASSSRVSGELFF.

This clone is categorized as hyperexpanded. The chain links TRBV2 to TRBJ1-4, with D tentatively TRBD1 (5 bases). Germline loops: CDR1 SNHLY, CDR2 FYNNEI. The CDR3 extends over 14 amino acids. V was cut by 3 bases and J by 2 bases, with 7 bases left in between. Here the CDR3 reads CASSDSGTNEKLFF. In DNA, the CDR3 is TGTGCCAGCAGTGATTCAGGGACTAATGAAAAACTGTTTTTT. Full variable domain (rest looked up from reference TRBV2 and TRBJ1-4): EPEVTQTPSHQVTQMGQEVILRCVPISNHLYFYWYRQILGQKVEFLVSFYNNEISEKSEIFDDQFSVERPDGSNFTLKIRSTKLEDSAMYFCASSDSGTNEKLFFGSGTQLSVL.

The rearrangement uses TRBV29-1 and TRBJ2-1; the D gene is possibly TRBD2 (5 bases). CDR1 is SQVTM, CDR2 ANQGSEA, per germline. The V end lost 3 bases, the J end lost 2 bases, and 17 bases lay between the germline ends. The length of the CDR3 is 16 residues. In nucleotides, the CDR3 is TGCAGCGTTGAGGGATACCGGGATTCAGCCTACAATGAGCAGTTCTTC. As protein: CSVEGYRDSAYNEQFF.

The chain couples TRBV4-3 to TRBJ2-3; D possibly corresponds to TRBD1 (5 bases). The CDR3 contains 18 residues. Germline loops: CDR1 LGHNA, CDR2 YSLEER. V lost 0 bases, J lost 1 base, and 17 bases lay in between. The CDR3 reads CASSQELGRVLRTDTQYF. Here the CDR3 DNA reads TGCGCCAGCAGCCAAGAACTCGGCAGGGTGCTTCGCACAGATACGCAGTATTTT.

The V and J genes are TRBV7-6 and TRBJ2-7; maybe TRBD2 (5 bases). V was clipped by 0 bases and J by 3 bases, with 12 bases between them. Germline V gene sequence: CDR1 SGHVS, CDR2 FNYEAQ. The CDR3 consists of 15 residues. CDR3 DNA sequence: TGTGCCAGCAGCTTAGCGAGCGGCCGTGACTACGAGCAGTACTTC. Amino acid sequence: CASSLASGRDYEQYF.

V and J are TRBV28 and TRBJ1-3, with 10 nucleotides matching TRBD1. This CDR3 spans 14 amino acids. The V gene's germline CDR1 is MDHEN and CDR2 SYDVKM. The trim removed 7 bases at V and 5 bases at J, leaving 5 bases unmatched. This CDR3 reads CASKGQGVRNTIYF. For the CDR3, the DNA is TGTGCCAGCAAAGGACAGGGGGTAAGAAACACCATATATTTT.

This chain links TRBV4-1 with TRBJ2-1; D is uncertain. Per germline, CDR1 MGHRA and CDR2 YSYEKL. V lost 1 base and J 0 bases, leaving 7 bases between the germline ends. The CDR3 covers 15 residues. The CDR3 bases are TGCGCCAGCAGCCAAGTCGCTAGCTCCTACAATGAGCAGTTCTTC. The encoded protein is CASSQVASSYNEQFF.